The entry that follows covers one TCR beta chain sequence. This specimen includes other DNA sequences encoding the same CDR3. This sample is part of a study of blood T cell repertoires in COVID-19. On the study more broadly: The study drew acute and convalescent COVID-19 samples from the United States, Italy and Spain. From T cells, B-cell-depleted T cells, or PBMCs came the material, which was cDNA or gDNA.

V was cut by 3 bases and J by 1 base, with 9 bases left in between. Germline CDR1 and CDR2: KGHSH and LQKENI. The CDR3 is 14 residues long. In the original processing: How many nucleated cells were present was estimated from reference gene primer amplification. Assay used: immunoSEQ multiplex PCR; TCRdb lists only in-frame clones, some missing. V and J calls and clone size are copied from that table; D and trimming were computed from the DNA. This sample carries tens of thousands of clones, about 91% of them seen once, and the ten largest clones take over 25%. The source material was peripheral blood. The clonotype originates from a man between 65 and 85 years old with active COVID-19. V is TRBV18 and J is TRBJ1-1; D is perhaps TRBD1 (6 bases). The CDR3 DNA reads TGTGCCAGCTCACCCGACAGGAAGAACACTGAAGCTTTCTTT. It codes for CASSPDRKNTEAFF.